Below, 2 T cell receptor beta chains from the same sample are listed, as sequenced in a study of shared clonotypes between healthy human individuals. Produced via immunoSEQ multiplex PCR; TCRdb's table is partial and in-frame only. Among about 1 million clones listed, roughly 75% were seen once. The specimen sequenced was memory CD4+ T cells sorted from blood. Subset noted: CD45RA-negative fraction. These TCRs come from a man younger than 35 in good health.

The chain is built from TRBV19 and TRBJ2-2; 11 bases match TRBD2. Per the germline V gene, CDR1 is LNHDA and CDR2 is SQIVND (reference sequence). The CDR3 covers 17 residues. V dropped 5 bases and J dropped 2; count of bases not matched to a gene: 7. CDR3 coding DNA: TGTGCCAGTAGTCCAAGACTAGCGGGATTAAACACCGGGGAGCTGTTTTTT. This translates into CASSPRLAGLNTGELFF.

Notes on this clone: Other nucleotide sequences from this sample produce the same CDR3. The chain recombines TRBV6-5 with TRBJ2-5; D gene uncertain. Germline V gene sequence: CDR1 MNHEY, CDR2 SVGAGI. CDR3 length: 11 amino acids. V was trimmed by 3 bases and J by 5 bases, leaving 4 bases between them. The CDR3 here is CASSYKETQYF. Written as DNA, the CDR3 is TGTGCCAGCAGTTATAAGGAGACCCAGTACTTC.